These 30 T cell receptor beta chains were sequenced from one sample in a study of regulatory T cells in long-lasting Graves disease. Sample time point: newly diagnosed GD, antithyroid drugs for less than 3 months. Making the TCR library involved RNA that had been extracted from PBMCs. For TCR beta, libraries came from iRepertoire HTBI primers and Arm-PCR of CDR3 regions. TCRdb reanalysed the multiplex PCR reads using MiXCR and keeps one entry per CDR3 protein. The sample contains 400,000 to 500,000 distinct CDR3 sequences, 11% to 15% of which appear only once. This sample was also put to use in a study of T cells in Graves' hyperthyroidism and ophthalmopathy.

Sequencing used peripheral blood mononuclear cells (PBMCs), obtained at new diagnosis, from a patient treated with antithyroid drugs. Receptor source: a woman in her 50s with Graves disease.

Many counts were recorded for this clonotype. This sequence joins TRBV11-2 and TRBJ2-7; D perhaps matches TRBD1 (6 bases). The CDR3 contains 16 residues. Germline loops: CDR1 SGHAT, CDR2 FQNNGV. V lost 2 bases and J 0 bases, leaving 14 bases between the germline ends. Here the CDR3 DNA reads TGTGCCAGCAGCTTAAGTCGACAGGAACTCTCCTACGAGCAGTACTTC. It yields the protein CASSLSRQELSYEQYF. Looking up the rest from reference TRBV11-2 and TRBJ2-7 gives the full variable domain: EAGVAQSPRYKIIEKRQSVAFWCNPISGHATLYWYQQILGQGPKLLIQFQNNGVVDDSQLPKDRFSAERLKGVDSTLKIQPAKLEDSAVYLCASSLSRQELSYEQYFGPGTRLTVT.

Of note for this clonotype: This sequence is one base from a far larger clone and is likely a read error. The V and J genes are TRBV12-3 or TRBV12-4 and TRBJ2-3, with 11 bases aligning to TRBD2. The J call could be wrong; TRBJ2-1 is a better fit for the DNA end. CDR3 length equals 15 residues. The CDR3 protein is CASSLKTSGTAEQFF. The CDR3 coding sequence is TGTGCCAGCAGTTTAAAGACTAGCGGGACAGCTGAGCAGTTCTTC.

This clonotype was counted between two and nine times. The chain uses TRBV5-4 and TRBJ1-2; no reliable D call. Germline CDR1 SGHNT, CDR2 YYREEE (reference sequence). Between the trimmed V and J ends, which lost 2 bases and 4 bases, there was a span of 15 bases. This CDR3 is 15 amino acids long. The CDR3 sequence: CASSFSDTLLYGYTF. The CDR3 nucleotides read TGTGCCAGCAGCTTCTCCGACACGCTCCTCTATGGCTACACCTTC.

This clonotype was seen at least ten times. This chain joins TRBV6-1 and TRBJ1-1; 8 nucleotides align to TRBD1. CDR1 and CDR2 from the germline V gene are MNHNS and SASEGT. V dropped 2 bases and J dropped 3; count of bases not matched to a gene: 2. The CDR3 spans 14 residues. CDR3 in amino acids: CASSESGGYTEAFF. The CDR3, as DNA: TGTGCCAGCAGTGAATCAGGGGGCTACACTGAAGCTTTCTTT.

This clonotype has a handful of counts. The chain combines TRBV28 with TRBJ2-5; D assignment may be TRBD1 or TRBD2 (5 bases each). The germline gives CDR1 MDHEN, CDR2 SYDVKM. The CDR3 is made up of 15 amino acids. Deletions cut 5 bases from V and 1 base from J, with 14 bases between. CDR3 nucleotide sequence: TGTGCCAGCAGTCCCTATATGGGGACCCAAGAGACCCAGTACTTC. Encoded protein: CASSPYMGTQETQYF. Full variable domain (remainder filled in from reference TRBV28 and TRBJ2-5): DVKVTQSSRYLVKRTGEKVFLECVQDMDHENMFWYRQDPGLGLRLIYFSYDVKMKEKGDIPEGYSVSREKKERFSLILESASTNQTSMYLCASSPYMGTQETQYFGPGTRLLVL.

This clonotype was detected many times. Here the CDR3 DNA reads TGTGCCAGCAGTCCCTCCCTTATGGGGGATGAGCAGTTCTTC. Translated, it gives CASSPSLMGDEQFF. The rearrangement links TRBV28 to TRBJ2-1, with D perhaps assigned TRBD1 or TRBD2 (5 bases each). Germline V CDR1 and CDR2: MDHEN, SYDVKM. The CDR3 spans 14 residues. V was cut by 5 bases and J by 8 bases, with 16 bases left in between.

The rearrangement links TRBV7-9 to TRBJ2-4, with 10 bases matching TRBD2. The trim removed 3 bases at V and 7 bases at J, leaving 9 bases unmatched. Germline V gene sequence: CDR1 SEHNR, CDR2 FQNEAQ (reference sequence). There are 16 residues in the CDR3. This chain's CDR3 is CASSFQREGRGNIQYF. The CDR3 DNA sequence: TGTGCCAGCAGCTTCCAGCGGGAGGGCCGGGGGAACATTCAGTACTTC.

The chain is built from TRBV30 and TRBJ2-3; 12 bases fit TRBD2. Germline V gene data show CDR1 as GTSNPN and CDR2 as SVGIG (reference sequence). V lost 3 bases and J lost 0; bases outside the gene matches: 4. CDR3 length equals 16 residues. CDR3: CAWSQGTSGSTDTQYF. CDR3 nucleotide sequence: TGTGCCTGGAGCCAAGGGACTAGCGGGAGCACAGATACGCAGTATTTT.

Points on this clonotype: The conserved phenylalanine or tryptophan is not found at the CDR3 terminus, so this likely reflects a read error. The CDR3 spells CASSLSGLAGETQYS. CDR3 in DNA: TGCGCCAGCAGCTTGAGCGGACTAGCCGGAGAGACCCAGTACTCC. The chain recombines TRBV5-1 with TRBJ2-5, with 8 bases that match TRBD2. The J segment lost 4 bases and the V segment lost 1 base, leaving 6 bases of the junction unmatched. This CDR3 is 15 amino acids long. CDR1 and CDR2 from the germline V gene are SGHRS and YFSETQ.

This clonotype has only a few counts. V is TRBV11-2 and J is TRBJ2-7, with D perhaps matching TRBD1 (6 bases). Germline CDR1 reads SGHAT; CDR2 reads FQNNGV. V lost 2 bases and J lost 5, with 10 bases in between. The CDR3 covers 13 residues. The CDR3 region has the DNA TGTGCCAGCAGCTTAACAGGGAGCAACGAGCAGTACTTC. Residues: CASSLTGSNEQYF.

The chain carries TRBV7-9 and TRBJ1-2; 8 bases agree with TRBD1. Germline lookup yields CDR1 SEHNR and CDR2 FQNEAQ (reference sequence). Losses at the gene ends were 4 bases for V and 4 bases for J; bases not matched to a gene: 8. The CDR3 totals 15 residues. CDR3 loop: CASSSSGGARYGYTF. The DNA of the CDR3 is TGTGCCAGCAGCTCGTCAGGGGGCGCCCGCTATGGCTACACCTTC. The full variable domain, with the rest looked up from reference TRBV7-9 and TRBJ1-2, is DTGVSQNPRHKITKRGQNVTFRCDPISEHNRLYWYRQTLGQGPEFLTYFQNEAQLEKSRLLSDRFSAERPKGSFSTLEIQRTEQGDSAMYLCASSSSGGARYGYTFGSGTRLTVV.

About this clonotype: The junction shows a germline mismatch at one end, possibly a read error. The CDR3 DNA reads TGTGCCACCAGTTCCGACAGAAATAATGAAAAACTGTTTTTT. This sequence encodes CATSSDRNNEKLFF. The chain uses TRBV27 and TRBJ1-4, with D possibly being TRBD1 (5 bases). Per the germline V gene, CDR1 is MNHEY and CDR2 is SMNVEV (reference sequence). The CDR3 runs 14 residues.

J is TRBJ2-5 and V is TRBV7-9, with D maybe TRBD2 (5 bases). This CDR3 contains 13 residues. V lost 5 bases, J lost 2 bases, and 9 bases lay in between. Germline V gene lookup returns CDR1 SEHNR and CDR2 FQNEAQ (reference sequence). The CDR3 loop is CASSIREQETQYF. CDR3 sequence (DNA): TGTGCCAGCAGCATCCGGGAACAAGAGACCCAGTACTTC.

This clonotype was counted between two and nine times. The chain is built from TRBV7-6 and TRBJ2-7; the D gene is possibly TRBD2 (5 bases). The CDR3 length is 15 residues. Trimming cost V 1 base and J 1 base, with 11 bases left between them. Germline loops: CDR1 SGHVS, CDR2 FNYEAQ. CDR3 DNA sequence: TGTGCCAGCAGCTTAGGGGAGTCAGTGTCCTACGAGCAGTACTTC. It is translated as CASSLGESVSYEQYF.

This clonotype has a count of ten or more. V is TRBV10-3 and J is TRBJ2-7; 9 bases agree with TRBD2. The CDR3 is made up of 14 amino acids. Germline CDR1 is ENHRY and CDR2 is SYGVKD. V trimming: 4 bases; J trimming: 2 bases; junction bases outside the gene matches: 3. The chain's CDR3 is CAISGLAGTYEQYF. The CDR3 nucleotides read TGTGCCATCAGTGGGCTAGCGGGGACCTACGAGCAGTACTTC.

In this sample, this clonotype turned up many times. This chain links TRBV20-1 with TRBJ2-1, with TRBD2 matching 11 bases. The germline V gene encodes CDR1 DFQATT and CDR2 SNEGSKA (reference sequence). This CDR3 comprises 17 residues. Trimming at V came to 2 bases and at J to 0 bases, leaving 6 bases not matched to a gene. The CDR3 nucleotides are TGCAGTGCTAGACCTCGACTAGCGGGACCCTCCTACAATGAGCAGTTCTTC. Translated, it gives CSARPRLAGPSYNEQFF.

The rearrangement uses TRBV11-2 and TRBJ2-3, with D possibly called TRBD1 or TRBD2 (5 bases each). The germline CDR1 and CDR2 sequences are SGHAT and FQNNGV. The CDR3 has 18 amino acids. Trimming shortened V by 5 bases and J by 0 bases, and 21 bases separated the two germline ends. CDR3 in amino acids: CASSTGTGRASSTDTQYF. The DNA of the CDR3 is TGTGCCAGCAGCACAGGTACGGGGAGAGCTAGTAGCACAGATACGCAGTATTTT.

This clonotype was observed a handful of times. This chain uses TRBV12-3 or TRBV12-4 with TRBJ1-2, with 10 positions matching TRBD1. The CDR3 has 15 residues. J was trimmed by 7 bases and V by 6 bases; bases with no gene match: 11. CDR3 nucleotides: TGTGCCAGCAGCAAGCCGGGACAGGGGTTCGGTGGCTACACCTTC. It is translated as CASSKPGQGFGGYTF.

Concerning this clonotype: With a far larger clone one base away, a read error is the likely cause. J is TRBJ2-3 and V is TRBV2; 13 nucleotides agree with TRBD2. The last part of the DNA fits TRBJ2-1 better; the J call may be wrong. CDR3 length equals 15 residues. The V gene's germline CDR1 is SNHLY and CDR2 FYNNEI. The CDR3 spells CASKRLAGGFDEQFF. CDR3 nucleotide sequence: TGTGCCAGCAAGCGACTAGCGGGAGGTTTTGACGAGCAGTTCTTC.

This chain links TRBV19 with TRBJ2-6; weak D call: TRBD1 (6 bases). Germline V gene data show CDR1 as LNHDA and CDR2 as SQIVND (reference sequence). Trimming stripped 3 bases from V and 3 bases from J, with 9 bases between. This CDR3 has 15 amino acids. The CDR3 loop is CASSIQGSGANVLTF. The DNA of the CDR3 is TGTGCCAGTAGTATCCAGGGGAGTGGGGCCAACGTCCTGACTTTC.

A word on this clonotype: A far larger clone is just one base off, so this is likely a read error. The conserved phenylalanine or tryptophan normally closing the CDR3 is absent here, so this likely arose from a read error. The chain couples TRBV6-1 to TRBJ2-7, with D maybe TRBD1 (6 bases). V was shortened by 6 bases and J by 0 bases, with 12 bases between the two germline ends. Germline loops: CDR1 MNHNS, CDR2 SASEGT. This CDR3 contains 14 residues. DNA of the CDR3: TGTGCCAGCAGCCCCGGGACAACCTCCTACGAGCAGTACTGC. This sequence encodes CASSPGTTSYEQYC.

This clonotype was seen more than once but under ten times. The chain has TRBV6-2 or TRBV6-3 and TRBJ2-7, with TRBD2 as a possible D gene (6 bases). In germline, CDR1 is MNHEY, CDR2 SVGEGT. The V and J ends lost 5 bases and 3 bases respectively, with 14 bases between them. CDR3 size: 14 residues. CDR3 region: CASSEGRGYYEQYF. The CDR3 nucleotides read TGTGCCAGCAGTGAAGGGCGGGGTTACTACGAGCAGTACTTC.

This clonotype was seen repeatedly, ten times or more. This chain links TRBV28 with TRBJ2-5; 8 bases are a match to TRBD2. CDR3 length: 13 residues. The germline V gene encodes CDR1 MDHEN and CDR2 SYDVKM. Unmatched junction bases numbered 10, after V lost 8 bases and J lost 8 bases. As DNA, the CDR3 is TGTGCCAGCCGGGACGGGAGGGAAGGAACCCAGTACTTC. It specifies CASRDGREGTQYF.

This clonotype showed up many times. V gene TRBV28 combines with J gene TRBJ1-2; D gene uncertain. Between the trimmed V and J ends, which lost 2 bases and 2 bases, there was a span of 6 bases. CDR1 is MDHEN, CDR2 SYDVKM, per germline. This CDR3 spans 13 amino acids. The CDR3 region has the DNA TGTGCCAGCAGTTTAACCCGAAACTATGGCTACACCTTC. This encodes CASSLTRNYGYTF.

This clonotype has more than one count but fewer than ten. J is TRBJ2-5 and V is TRBV7-9, with 7 bases fitting TRBD1. CDR1 and CDR2 from the germline V gene are SEHNR and FQNEAQ (reference sequence). This CDR3 has 16 residues. V was pared by 3 bases and J by 1 base, with 8 bases of the junction left unmatched. For the CDR3, the DNA is TGTGCCAGCAGCTTCATCCTGACAGGGCTCCAAGAGACCCAGTACTTC. Translated: CASSFILTGLQETQYF.

This clonotype was seen many times. This chain uses TRBV7-9 with TRBJ2-7, with no clear D. Germline lookup yields CDR1 SEHNR and CDR2 FQNEAQ (reference sequence). This CDR3 is 16 amino acids long. Between the trimmed V and J ends, which lost 1 base and 4 bases, there was a span of 17 bases. The CDR3 loop reads CASSLVQSPRGYEQYF. CDR3 DNA sequence: TGTGCCAGCAGCTTAGTACAGAGTCCTCGTGGGTACGAGCAGTACTTC.

This clonotype was observed many times. The chain has TRBV28 and TRBJ2-7; TRBD1 aligns across 9 bases. The germline V gene encodes CDR1 MDHEN and CDR2 SYDVKM. The J segment lost 6 bases and the V segment lost 5 bases, leaving 8 bases of the junction unmatched. This CDR3 contains 14 residues. CDR3 loop: CASSLTGGVGEQYF. The DNA of the CDR3 is TGTGCCAGCAGTCTGACAGGGGGAGTGGGCGAGCAGTACTTC.

The chain couples TRBV20-1 to TRBJ1-6; D remains ambiguous. Germline V CDR1 and CDR2: DFQATT, SNEGSKA (reference sequence). The CDR3 spans 14 residues. V gave up 3 bases and J gave up 9 bases, with 15 bases separating them. The DNA for the CDR3 is TGCAGTGCTAGTGGGGTGGCGGTCGGTTCACCCCTCCACTTT. It specifies CSASGVAVGSPLHF.

In its sample, this clonotype was seen a few times. The V gene is TRBV5-1, the J gene TRBJ2-1, with 8 bases identical to TRBD1. In germline, CDR1 is SGHRS, CDR2 YFSETQ. The CDR3 is 16 residues long. The junction had 7 bases not matched to a gene; V was cut back by 4 bases and J by 1 base. This CDR3 is CASSPDREGSYNEQFF. The CDR3, as DNA: TGCGCCAGCAGCCCGGACAGGGAAGGATCCTACAATGAGCAGTTCTTC.

This clonotype occurred many times. The V call is TRBV28, the J call TRBJ2-1, with D perhaps matching TRBD1 or TRBD2 (5 bases each). Germline V lookup: CDR1 MDHEN, CDR2 SYDVKM. The length of the CDR3 is 15 residues. Trimming took 2 bases from V and 4 from J, leaving 12 bases between them. The CDR3 is CASSLIGARYNEQFF. The CDR3 DNA reads as TGTGCCAGCAGTTTAATCGGGGCGCGATACAATGAGCAGTTCTTC.